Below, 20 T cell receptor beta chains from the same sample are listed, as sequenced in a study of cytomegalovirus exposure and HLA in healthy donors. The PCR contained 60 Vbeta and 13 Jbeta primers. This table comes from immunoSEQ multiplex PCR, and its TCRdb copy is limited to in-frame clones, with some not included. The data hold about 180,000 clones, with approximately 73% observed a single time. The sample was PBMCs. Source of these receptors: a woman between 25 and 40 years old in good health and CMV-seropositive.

The CDR3, as DNA: TGTGCCAGCAGCGTAGGGGGGCGGGGGGATCACTACGAGCAGTACTTC. As protein: CASSVGGRGDHYEQYF. The V call is TRBV9, the J call TRBJ2-7; 8 nucleotides line up with TRBD2. The germline V gene encodes CDR1 SGDLS and CDR2 YYNGEE. After removal of 0 bases from V and 3 bases from J, the junction contained 8 bases not matched to a gene. The CDR3 has 16 residues.

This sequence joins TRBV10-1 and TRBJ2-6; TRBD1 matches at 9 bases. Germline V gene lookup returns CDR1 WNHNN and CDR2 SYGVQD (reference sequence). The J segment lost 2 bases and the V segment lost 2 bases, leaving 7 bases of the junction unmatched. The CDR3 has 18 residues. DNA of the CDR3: TGCGCCAGCAGTGAGAGAGACAGGGGGATAGCTGGGGCCAACGTCCTGACTTTC. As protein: CASSERDRGIAGANVLTF.

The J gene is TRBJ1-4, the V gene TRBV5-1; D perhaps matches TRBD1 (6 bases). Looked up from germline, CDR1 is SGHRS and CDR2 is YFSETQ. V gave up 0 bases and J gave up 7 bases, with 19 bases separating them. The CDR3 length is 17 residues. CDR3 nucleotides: TGCGCCAGCAGCTTGGCCTCTCGCACGGGGGGCAGTGAAAAACTGTTTTTT. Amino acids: CASSLASRTGGSEKLFF. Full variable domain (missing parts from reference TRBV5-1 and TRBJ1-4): KAGVTQTPRYLIKTRGQQVTLSCSPISGHRSVSWYQQTPGQGLQFLFEYFSETQRNKGNFPGRFSGRQFSNSRSEMNVSTLELGDSALYLCASSLASRTGGSEKLFFGSGTQLSVL.

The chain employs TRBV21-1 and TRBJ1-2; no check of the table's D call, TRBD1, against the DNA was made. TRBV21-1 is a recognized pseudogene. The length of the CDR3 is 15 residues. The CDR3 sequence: CASSSRTGGEYGYTF. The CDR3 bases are TGTGCCAGCAGCTCTAGGACAGGGGGCGAATATGGCTACACCTTC.

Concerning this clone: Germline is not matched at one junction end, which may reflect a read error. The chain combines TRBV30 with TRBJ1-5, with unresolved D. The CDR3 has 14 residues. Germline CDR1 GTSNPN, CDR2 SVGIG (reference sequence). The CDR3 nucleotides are TGTGCCTGGAGTGTAGGCAGTAGCAATCAGCCCCAACATTTT. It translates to CAWSVGSSNQPQHF.

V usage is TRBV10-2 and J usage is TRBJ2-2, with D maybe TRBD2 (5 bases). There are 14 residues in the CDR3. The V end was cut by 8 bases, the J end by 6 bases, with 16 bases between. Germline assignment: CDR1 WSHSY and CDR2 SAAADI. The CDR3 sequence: CASLLMDGAGELFF. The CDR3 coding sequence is TGCGCCAGCCTCCTTATGGACGGGGCCGGGGAGCTGTTTTTT.

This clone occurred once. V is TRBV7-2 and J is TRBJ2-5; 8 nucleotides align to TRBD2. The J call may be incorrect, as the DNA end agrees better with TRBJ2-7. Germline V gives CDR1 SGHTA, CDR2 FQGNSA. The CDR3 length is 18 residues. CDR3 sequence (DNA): TGTGCCAGCAGCTTCATTGGGACTAGTGGCCCACGGGCCTACGAGCAGTACTTC. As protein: CASSFIGTSGPRAYEQYF.

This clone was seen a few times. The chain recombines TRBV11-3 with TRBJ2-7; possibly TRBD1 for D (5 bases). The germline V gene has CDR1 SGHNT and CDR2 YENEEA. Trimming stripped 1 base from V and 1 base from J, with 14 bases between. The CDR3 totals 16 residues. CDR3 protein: CASSLGDDSLSYEQYF. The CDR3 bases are TGTGCCAGCAGCTTAGGGGATGACAGCCTGTCCTACGAGCAGTACTTC.

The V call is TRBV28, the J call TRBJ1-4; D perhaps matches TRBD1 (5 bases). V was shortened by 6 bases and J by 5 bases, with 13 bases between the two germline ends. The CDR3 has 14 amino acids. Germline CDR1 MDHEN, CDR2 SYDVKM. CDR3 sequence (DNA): TGTGCCAGCAGCTCCGACAGCCTAAATGAAAAACTGTTTTTT. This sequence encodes CASSSDSLNEKLFF.

The CDR3 reads CSASRREEQYF. The CDR3 coding sequence is TGCAGTGCTTCACGGCGGGAAGAGCAGTACTTC. The rearrangement links TRBV20-1 to TRBJ2-7; the D gene is possibly TRBD2 (6 bases). The CDR3 runs 11 residues. CDR1 is DFQATT and CDR2 is SNEGSKA in the germline V gene (reference sequence). V shed 5 bases and J shed 7 bases, with 12 bases lying between them.

The CDR3 DNA reads TGTGCCATCAAGTCATCAGGCCGAACCTGGGAGACCCAGTACTTC. The encoded protein is CAIKSSGRTWETQYF. The chain is built from TRBV10-3 and TRBJ2-5; D not certain. Germline CDR1 and CDR2: ENHRY and SYGVKD. Trimming removed 7 bases at V and 5 bases at J, with 20 bases between. The CDR3 has 15 residues.

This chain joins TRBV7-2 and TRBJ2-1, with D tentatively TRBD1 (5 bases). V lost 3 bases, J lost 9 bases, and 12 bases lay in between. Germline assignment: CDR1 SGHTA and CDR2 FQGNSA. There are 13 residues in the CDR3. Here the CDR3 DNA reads TGTGCCAGCAGCTTCCCAGGGAACGGTGAGCAGTTCTTC. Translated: CASSFPGNGEQFF. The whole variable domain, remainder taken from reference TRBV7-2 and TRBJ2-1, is GAGVSQSPSNKVTEKGKDVELRCDPISGHTALYWYRQSLGQGLEFLIYFQGNSAPDKSGLPSDRFSAERTGGSVSTLTIQRTQQEDSAVYLCASSFPGNGEQFFGPGTRLTVL.

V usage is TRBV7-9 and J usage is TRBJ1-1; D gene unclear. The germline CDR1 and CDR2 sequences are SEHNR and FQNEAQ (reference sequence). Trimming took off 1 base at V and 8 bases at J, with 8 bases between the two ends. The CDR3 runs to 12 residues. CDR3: CASSLGPREAFF. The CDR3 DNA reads TGTGCCAGCAGCTTAGGCCCCCGGGAAGCTTTCTTT.

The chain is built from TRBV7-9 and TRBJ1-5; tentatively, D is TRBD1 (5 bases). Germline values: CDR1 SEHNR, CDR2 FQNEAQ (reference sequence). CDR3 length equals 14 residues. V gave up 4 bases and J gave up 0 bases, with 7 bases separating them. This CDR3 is CASSSTDSNQPQHF. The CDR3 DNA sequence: TGTGCCAGCAGCTCGACAGATAGCAATCAGCCCCAGCATTTT.

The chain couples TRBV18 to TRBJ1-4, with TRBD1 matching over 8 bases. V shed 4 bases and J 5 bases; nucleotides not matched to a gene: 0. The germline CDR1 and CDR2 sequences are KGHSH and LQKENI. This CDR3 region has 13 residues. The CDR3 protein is CASSRDRNEKLFF. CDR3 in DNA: TGTGCCAGCTCACGGGACAGGAATGAAAAACTGTTTTTT.

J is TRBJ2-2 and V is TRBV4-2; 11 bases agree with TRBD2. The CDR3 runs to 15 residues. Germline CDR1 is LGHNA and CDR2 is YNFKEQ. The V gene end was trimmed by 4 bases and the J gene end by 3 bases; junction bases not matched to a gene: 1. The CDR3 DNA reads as TGTGCCAGCAGCCTAGCGGGGGGGGACACCGGGGAGCTGTTTTTT. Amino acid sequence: CASSLAGGDTGELFF.

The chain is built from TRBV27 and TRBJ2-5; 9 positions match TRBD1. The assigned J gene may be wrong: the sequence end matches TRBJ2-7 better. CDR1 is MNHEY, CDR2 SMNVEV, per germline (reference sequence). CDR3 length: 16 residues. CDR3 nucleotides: TGTGCCAGCACCATACCGACAGGGGGATTCTCCTACGAGCAGTACTTC. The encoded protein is CASTIPTGGFSYEQYF.

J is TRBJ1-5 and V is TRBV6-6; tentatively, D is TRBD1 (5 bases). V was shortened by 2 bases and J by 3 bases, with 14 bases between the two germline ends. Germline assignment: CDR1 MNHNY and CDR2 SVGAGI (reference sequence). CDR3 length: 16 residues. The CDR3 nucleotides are TGTGCCAGCAGTTACGGAGCAGGGCGGAACAATCAGCCCCAGCATTTT. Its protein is CASSYGAGRNNQPQHF.

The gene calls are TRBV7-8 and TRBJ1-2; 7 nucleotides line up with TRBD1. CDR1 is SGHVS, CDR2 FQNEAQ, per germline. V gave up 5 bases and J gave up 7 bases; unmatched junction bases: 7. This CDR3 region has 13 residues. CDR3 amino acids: CASSTRQGSGYTF. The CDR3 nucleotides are TGTGCCAGCAGCACCCGACAGGGAAGTGGCTACACCTTC.

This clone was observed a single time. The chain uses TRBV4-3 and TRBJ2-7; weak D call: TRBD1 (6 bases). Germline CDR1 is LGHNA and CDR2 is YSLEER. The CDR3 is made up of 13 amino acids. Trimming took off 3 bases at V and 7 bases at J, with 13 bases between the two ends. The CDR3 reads CASSQIRGGEQYF. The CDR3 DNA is TGCGCCAGCAGCCAGATCAGGGGTGGGGAGCAGTACTTC.